This record covers a single T cell receptor (beta chain). Its cognate antigen is unknown. Patients having uncontrolled infection, another autoimmune disease, pregnancy or lactation were not included. The sample is drawn from a study of T cells in Graves' hyperthyroidism and ophthalmopathy. Study background: Peripheral blood draws took place at initial diagnosis, ahead of any treatment. Study-wide results and limits: Blood also held most thyroid clonotypes expanded beyond 0.001.

This CDR3 contains 14 residues. V lost 5 bases and J 9 bases, leaving 17 bases between the germline ends. Germline V gene sequence: CDR1 SGHAT, CDR2 FQNNGV. TCR beta CDR3 regions were amplified from RNA transcripts. The primer set for the first-round RT-PCR of the TCR CDR3 was HTBI. TCRdb reanalysed the multiplex PCR reads using MiXCR and keeps one entry per CDR3 protein. The sample comprises more than 500,000 distinct CDR3 sequences, about 15% of which are singletons, and around 4.5% rests with the top ten. The sample was blood. This sequence originates from a middle-aged woman with Graves' ophthalmopathy. The rearrangement links TRBV11-2 to TRBJ2-1; D perhaps matches TRBD2 (6 bases). CDR3 in amino acids: CASSSRLDSIEQFF. For the CDR3, the DNA is TGTGCCAGCAGCAGTCGACTAGATAGTATTGAGCAGTTCTTC.